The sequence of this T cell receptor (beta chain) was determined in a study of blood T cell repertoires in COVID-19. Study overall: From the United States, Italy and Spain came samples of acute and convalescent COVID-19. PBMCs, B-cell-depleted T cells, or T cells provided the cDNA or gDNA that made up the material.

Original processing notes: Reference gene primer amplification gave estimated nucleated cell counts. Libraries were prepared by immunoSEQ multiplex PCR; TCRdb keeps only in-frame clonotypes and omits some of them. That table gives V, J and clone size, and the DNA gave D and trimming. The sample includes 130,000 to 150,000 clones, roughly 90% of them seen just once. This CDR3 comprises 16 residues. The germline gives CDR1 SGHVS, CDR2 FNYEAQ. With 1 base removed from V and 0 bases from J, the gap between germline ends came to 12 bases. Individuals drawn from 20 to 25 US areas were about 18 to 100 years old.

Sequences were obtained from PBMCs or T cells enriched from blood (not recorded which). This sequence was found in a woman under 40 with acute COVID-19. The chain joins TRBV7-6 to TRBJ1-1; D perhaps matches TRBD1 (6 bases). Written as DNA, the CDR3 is TGTGCCAGCAGCTTAGTTGAGCGGACAGTGAACACTGAAGCTTTCTTT. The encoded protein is CASSLVERTVNTEAFF.